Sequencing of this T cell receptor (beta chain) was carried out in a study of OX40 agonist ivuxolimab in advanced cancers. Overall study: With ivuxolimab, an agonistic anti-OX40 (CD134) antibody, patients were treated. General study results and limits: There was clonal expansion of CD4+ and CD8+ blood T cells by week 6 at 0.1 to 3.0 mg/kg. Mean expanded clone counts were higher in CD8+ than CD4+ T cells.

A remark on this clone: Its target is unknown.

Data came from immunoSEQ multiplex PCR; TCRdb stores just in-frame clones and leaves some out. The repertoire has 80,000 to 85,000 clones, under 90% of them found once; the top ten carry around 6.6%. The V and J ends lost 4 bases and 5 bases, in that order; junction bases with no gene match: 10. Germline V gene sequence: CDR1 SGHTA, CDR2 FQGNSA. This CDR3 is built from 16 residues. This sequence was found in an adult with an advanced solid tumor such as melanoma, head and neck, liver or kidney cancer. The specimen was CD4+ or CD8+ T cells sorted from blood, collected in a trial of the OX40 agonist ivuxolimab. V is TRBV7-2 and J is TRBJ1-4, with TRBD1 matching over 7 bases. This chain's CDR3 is CASSSPTRGSNEKLFF. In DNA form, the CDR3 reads TGTGCCAGCAGCTCACCCACCAGGGGGTCGAATGAAAAACTGTTTTTT.